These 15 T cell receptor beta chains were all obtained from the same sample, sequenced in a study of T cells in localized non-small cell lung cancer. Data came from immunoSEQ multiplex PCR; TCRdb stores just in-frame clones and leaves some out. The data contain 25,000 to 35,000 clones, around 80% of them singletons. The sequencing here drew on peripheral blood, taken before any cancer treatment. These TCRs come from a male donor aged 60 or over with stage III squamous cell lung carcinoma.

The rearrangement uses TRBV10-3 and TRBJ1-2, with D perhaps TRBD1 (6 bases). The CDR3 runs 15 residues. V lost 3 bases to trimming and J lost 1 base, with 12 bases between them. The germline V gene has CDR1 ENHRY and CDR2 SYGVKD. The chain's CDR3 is CAISEGGAFNYGYTF. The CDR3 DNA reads TGTGCCATCAGTGAAGGGGGGGCTTTTAACTATGGCTACACCTTC.

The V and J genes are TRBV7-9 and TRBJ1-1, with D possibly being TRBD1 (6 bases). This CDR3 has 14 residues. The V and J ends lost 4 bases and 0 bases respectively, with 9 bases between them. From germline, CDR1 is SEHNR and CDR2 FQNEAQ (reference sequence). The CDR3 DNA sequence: TGTGCCAGCAGCTCCCAGGGGATGAACACTGAAGCTTTCTTT. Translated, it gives CASSSQGMNTEAFF.

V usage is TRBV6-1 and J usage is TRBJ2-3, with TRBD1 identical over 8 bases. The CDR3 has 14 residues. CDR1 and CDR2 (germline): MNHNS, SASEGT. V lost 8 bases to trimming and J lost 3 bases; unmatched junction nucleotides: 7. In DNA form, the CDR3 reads TGTGCCAGCGCCCTCGACAGGGGAACAGATACGCAGTATTTT. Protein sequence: CASALDRGTDTQYF.

The CDR3 DNA reads as TGTGCCAGCAGCATAGGGACAGGAGAAGGGGGAGAGCAGTACTTC. It translates to CASSIGTGEGGEQYF. J is TRBJ2-7 and V is TRBV9; 8 bases are shared with TRBD1. This CDR3 is 15 amino acids long. Losses at the gene ends were 4 bases for V and 7 bases for J; bases not matched to a gene: 13. Germline V gene data show CDR1 as SGDLS and CDR2 as YYNGEE.

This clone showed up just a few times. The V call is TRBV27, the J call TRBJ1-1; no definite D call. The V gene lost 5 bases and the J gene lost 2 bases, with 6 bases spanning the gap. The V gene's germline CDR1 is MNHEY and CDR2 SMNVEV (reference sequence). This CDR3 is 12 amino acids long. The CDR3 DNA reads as TGTGCCAGCAGTGAAAGTAACACTGAAGCTTTCTTT. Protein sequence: CASSESNTEAFF.

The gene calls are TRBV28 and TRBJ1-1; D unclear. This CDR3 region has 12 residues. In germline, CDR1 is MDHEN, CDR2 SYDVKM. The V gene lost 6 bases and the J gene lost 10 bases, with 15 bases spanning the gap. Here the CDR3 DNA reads TGTGCCAGCAGCCTTTTGGGGTCGGGAGCTTTCTTT. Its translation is CASSLLGSGAFF.

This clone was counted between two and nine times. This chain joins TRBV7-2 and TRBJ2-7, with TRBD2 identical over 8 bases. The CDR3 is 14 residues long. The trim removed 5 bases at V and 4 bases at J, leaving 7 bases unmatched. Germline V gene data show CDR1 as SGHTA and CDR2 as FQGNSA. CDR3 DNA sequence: TGTGCCAGCAGCGAGGGAGCGGGAGATTACGAGCAGTACTTC. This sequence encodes CASSEGAGDYEQYF.

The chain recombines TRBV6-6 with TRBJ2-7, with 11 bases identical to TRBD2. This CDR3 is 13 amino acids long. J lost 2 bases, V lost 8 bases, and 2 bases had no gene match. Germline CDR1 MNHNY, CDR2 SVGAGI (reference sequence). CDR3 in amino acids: CASQGLAAYEQYF. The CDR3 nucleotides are TGTGCCAGCCAGGGACTAGCGGCCTACGAGCAGTACTTC.

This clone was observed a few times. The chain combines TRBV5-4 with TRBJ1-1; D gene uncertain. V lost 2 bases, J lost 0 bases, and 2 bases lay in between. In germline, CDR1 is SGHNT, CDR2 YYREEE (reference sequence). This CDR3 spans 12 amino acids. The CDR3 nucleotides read TGTGCCAGCAGCTTCGTGAACACTGAAGCTTTCTTT. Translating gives CASSFVNTEAFF.

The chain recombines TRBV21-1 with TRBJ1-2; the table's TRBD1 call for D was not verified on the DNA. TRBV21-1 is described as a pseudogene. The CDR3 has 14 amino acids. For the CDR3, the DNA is TGTGCCAGCAGCCGTTGGTGGGGGCGGGATGGCTACACCTTC. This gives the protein CASSRWWGRDGYTF.

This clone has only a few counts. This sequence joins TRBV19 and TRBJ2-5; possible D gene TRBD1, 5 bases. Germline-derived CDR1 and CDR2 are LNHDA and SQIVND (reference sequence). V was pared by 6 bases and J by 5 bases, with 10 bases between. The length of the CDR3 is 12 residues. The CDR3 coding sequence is TGTGCCAGTAGACAGGTTGGGGAGACCCAGTACTTC. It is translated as CASRQVGETQYF.

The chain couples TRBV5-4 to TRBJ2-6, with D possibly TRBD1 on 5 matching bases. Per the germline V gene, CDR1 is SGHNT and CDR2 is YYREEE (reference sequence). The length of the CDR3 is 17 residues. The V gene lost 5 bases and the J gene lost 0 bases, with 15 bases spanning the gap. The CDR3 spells CASSPSRAVSGANVLTF. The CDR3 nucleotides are TGTGCCAGCAGTCCGTCCAGGGCCGTCTCTGGGGCCAACGTCCTGACTTTC.

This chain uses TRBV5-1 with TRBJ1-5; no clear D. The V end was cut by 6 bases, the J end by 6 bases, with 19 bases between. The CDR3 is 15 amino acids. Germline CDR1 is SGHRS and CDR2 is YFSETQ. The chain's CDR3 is CASKNDVNSGQPQHF. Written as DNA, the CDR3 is TGCGCCAGCAAAAACGATGTCAACTCCGGTCAGCCCCAGCATTTT.

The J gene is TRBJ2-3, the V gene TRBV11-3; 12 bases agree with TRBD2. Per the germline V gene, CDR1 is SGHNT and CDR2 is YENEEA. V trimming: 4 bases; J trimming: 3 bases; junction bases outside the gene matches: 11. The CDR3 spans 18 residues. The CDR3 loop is CASSSGGLAGSQTDTQYF. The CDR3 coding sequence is TGTGCCAGCAGCTCAGGAGGACTAGCGGGGAGTCAGACAGATACGCAGTATTTT.

CDR3 sequence: CASSPASGFSYEQYF. The CDR3 bases are TGTGCCAGCAGCCCGGCTAGCGGATTTTCCTACGAGCAGTACTTC. This chain joins TRBV9 and TRBJ2-7; TRBD2 matches at 7 bases. The CDR3 consists of 15 residues. Trimming removed 4 bases from V and 1 base from J; junction bases left unmatched: 8. Germline V CDR1 and CDR2: SGDLS, YYNGEE.